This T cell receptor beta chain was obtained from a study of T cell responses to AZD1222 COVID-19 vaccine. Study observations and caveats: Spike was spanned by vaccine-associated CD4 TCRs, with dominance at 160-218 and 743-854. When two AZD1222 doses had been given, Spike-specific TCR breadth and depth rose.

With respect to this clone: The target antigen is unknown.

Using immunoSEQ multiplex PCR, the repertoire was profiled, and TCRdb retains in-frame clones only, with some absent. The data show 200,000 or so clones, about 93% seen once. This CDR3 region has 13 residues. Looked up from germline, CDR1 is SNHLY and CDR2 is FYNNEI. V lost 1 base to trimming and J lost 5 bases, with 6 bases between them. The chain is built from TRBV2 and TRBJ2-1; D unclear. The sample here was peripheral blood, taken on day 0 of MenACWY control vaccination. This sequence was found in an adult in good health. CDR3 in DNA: TGTGCCAGCAGTGAAGTTGTTGACAATGAGCAGTTCTTC. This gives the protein CASSEVVDNEQFF.